This passage covers 9 T cell receptor beta chains from one sample sequenced in a study of beta chain features in type 1 diabetes. Study-wide results and caveats: Shorter TCRB CDR3s, moderately but significantly so, marked every one of the four CD4+ subsets in Type 1 diabetes patients.

Since all of the isolated RNA was reverse transcribed, expressed TCRB transcripts were what got sequenced. Profiled with immunoSEQ multiplex PCR; TCRdb holds only in-frame clones, not every one. The top ten clones hold 0.45% to 0.5% of a sample with about 160,000 clones, approximately 10% of them seen once. Their antigen targets remain unknown. The sequenced sample consisted of central memory CD4+ T cells from blood. The receptors were sampled from a young man with type 1 diabetes.

This clone occurred a few times. This CDR3 is CASSPPGRVDVNYGYTF. For the CDR3, the DNA is TGTGCCAGCTCACCACCGGGCAGGGTTGATGTCAACTATGGCTACACCTTC. This chain connects TRBV18 to TRBJ1-2, with D perhaps TRBD1 (5 bases). The CDR3 covers 17 residues. Trimming cost V 0 bases and J 2 bases, with 16 bases left between them. Germline V gene lookup returns CDR1 KGHSH and CDR2 LQKENI.

This clone was detected only a few times. The chain has TRBV4-1 and TRBJ2-7; 15 bases match TRBD2. Germline V gene sequence: CDR1 MGHRA, CDR2 YSYEKL. V shed 2 bases, J shed 5 bases, and the junction held 13 bases outside the gene matches. This CDR3 comprises 19 residues. The CDR3, as DNA: TGCGCCAGCAGCCAACCTCCGGGACTAGCGGGAGGTAGTTTCCACGAGCAGTACTTC. Protein product: CASSQPPGLAGGSFHEQYF.

V gene TRBV5-1 combines with J gene TRBJ1-1; no reliable D call. The CDR3 runs 11 residues. Trimming shortened V by 5 bases and J by 3 bases, and 5 bases separated the two germline ends. From germline, CDR1 is SGHRS and CDR2 YFSETQ. CDR3 in amino acids: CASRGDTEAFF. Here the CDR3 DNA reads TGCGCCAGCAGGGGCGACACTGAAGCTTTCTTT.

This clone appeared a few times. The rearrangement uses TRBV5-4 and TRBJ2-3, with 8 bases aligning to TRBD2. V lost 3 bases and J lost 5; bases outside the gene matches: 8. Germline assignment: CDR1 SGHNT and CDR2 YYREEE (reference sequence). This CDR3 has 15 amino acids. CDR3: CASSSRTSTGDTQYF. CDR3 nucleotides: TGTGCCAGCAGCTCGCGGACTAGCACGGGAGATACGCAGTATTTT. The whole variable domain, remainder taken from reference TRBV5-4 and TRBJ2-3, is ETGVTQSPTHLIKTRGQQVTLRCSSQSGHNTVSWYQQALGQGPQFIFQYYREEENGRGNFPPRFSGLQFPNYSSELNVNALELDDSALYLCASSSRTSTGDTQYFGPGTRLTVL.

In this sample, this clone turned up a few times. V usage is TRBV4-3 and J usage is TRBJ1-5, with D possibly matching TRBD1 (6 bases). V was trimmed by 1 base and J by 8 bases, leaving 9 bases between them. This CDR3 comprises 13 residues. CDR1 and CDR2 from the germline V gene are LGHNA and YSLEER. CDR3 sequence reads: CASSQGGRKPQHF. The CDR3 region has the DNA TGCGCCAGCAGCCAAGGGGGGCGGAAGCCCCAGCATTTT.

A few counts support this clone. This chain joins TRBV7-9 and TRBJ2-7, with D perhaps TRBD2 (6 bases). Trimming stripped 9 bases from V and 0 bases from J, with 12 bases between. Germline CDR1 and CDR2: SEHNR and FQNEAQ (reference sequence). The CDR3 has 13 amino acids. CDR3 loop: CASGGFPSYEQYF. The CDR3 DNA sequence: TGTGCCAGTGGGGGGTTCCCCTCCTACGAGCAGTACTTC.

This chain connects TRBV27 to TRBJ2-1, with 7 bases matching TRBD2. Germline-derived CDR1 and CDR2 are MNHEY and SMNVEV (reference sequence). The V and J ends lost 7 bases and 7 bases, in that order; junction bases with no gene match: 7. The CDR3 consists of 13 residues. CDR3 DNA: TGTGCCAGCACATGGCGGGAGAAGAATGAGCAGTTCTTC. Translated, it gives CASTWREKNEQFF.

This clone has more than one count but fewer than ten. The chain combines TRBV6-5 with TRBJ1-5; D uncertain. Germline CDR1 reads MNHEY; CDR2 reads SVGAGI. Trimming stripped 4 bases from V and 4 bases from J, with 8 bases between. The CDR3 totals 13 residues. The CDR3 nucleotides are TGTGCCAGCAGTTCCCACACGAATCAGCCCCAGCATTTT. Residues: CASSSHTNQPQHF.

The chain combines TRBV6-5 with TRBJ2-7, with 8 bases matching TRBD1. With 4 bases clipped from V and 6 bases from J, the junction kept 5 bases outside the gene matches. The CDR3 spans 13 residues. Germline CDR1 is MNHEY and CDR2 is SVGAGI. CDR3 loop: CASSWADRGEQYF. In DNA, the CDR3 is TGTGCCAGCAGTTGGGCCGACAGGGGCGAGCAGTACTTC.